What follows are 29 T cell receptor beta chains derived from one specimen sequenced in a study of cytomegalovirus exposure and HLA in healthy donors. Use of 60 Vbeta and 13 Jbeta primers characterized the PCR. Generated by immunoSEQ multiplex PCR, the TCRdb table keeps only in-frame clones and is missing some. The sample shows about 130,000 clones, approximately 80% of them seen only once. Sequencing input: PBMCs. Receptors were obtained from a male donor in good health and CMV-seronegative.

The V and J genes are TRBV27 and TRBJ2-2, with D hard to call. Trimming stripped 8 bases from V and 0 bases from J, with 10 bases between. This CDR3 contains 14 residues. The germline CDR1 and CDR2 sequences are MNHEY and SMNVEV (reference sequence). The CDR3 sequence is CASRLKTNTGELFF. DNA of the CDR3: TGTGCCAGCCGGTTGAAGACGAACACCGGGGAGCTGTTTTTT.

V gene TRBV25-1 combines with J gene TRBJ1-6, with 10 bases identical to TRBD1. V lost 3 bases, J lost 9 bases, and 5 bases stayed unmatched. CDR1 MGHDK and CDR2 SYGVNS come from the germline V gene. This CDR3 has 15 amino acids. For the CDR3, the DNA is TGTGCCAGCAGTGACCCCGGGACAGGGGTTTCACCCCTCCACTTT. Encoded protein: CASSDPGTGVSPLHF.

In this sample, this clone turned up a few times. The junction does not match germline at one end; this may be a read error. The chain uses TRBV7-7 and TRBJ2-2, with 7 bases that match TRBD2. Germline CDR1 and CDR2: SSHAT and FNYEAQ (reference sequence). The CDR3 length is 15 residues. The CDR3 sequence: CASTASGGHTGELFF. The CDR3 DNA reads TGTGCTAGCACAGCTAGCGGAGGTCATACCGGGGAGCTGTTTTTT.

This chain connects TRBV7-3 to TRBJ2-1, with TRBD2 matching over 9 bases. CDR1 and CDR2 (germline): SGHTA, FQGTGA. The CDR3 has 16 amino acids. The junction had 7 bases not matched to a gene; V was cut back by 0 bases and J by 7 bases. The CDR3 sequence is CASSLTISGGSNEQFF. Here the CDR3 DNA reads TGTGCCAGCAGCTTAACGATCAGCGGGGGGTCGAATGAGCAGTTCTTC. The full variable domain, completed using reference TRBV7-3 and TRBJ2-1, is GAGVSQTPSNKVTEKGKYVELRCDPISGHTALYWYRQSLGQGPEFLIYFQGTGAADDSGLPNDRFFAVRPEGSVSTLKIQRTERGDSAVYLCASSLTISGGSNEQFFGPGTRLTVL.

The chain uses TRBV2 and TRBJ1-1; D not resolved. The germline CDR1 and CDR2 sequences are SNHLY and FYNNEI. With 7 bases removed from V and 6 bases from J, the gap between germline ends came to 21 bases. This CDR3 region has 15 residues. The CDR3 coding sequence is TGTGCCAGCATGAGGGAGGGTGCTCTGGGCGCTGAAGCTTTCTTT. Amino acid sequence: CASMREGALGAEAFF.

The count of this clone is one. The V call is TRBV19, the J call TRBJ1-1, with D perhaps matching TRBD1 (6 bases). Germline loops: CDR1 LNHDA, CDR2 SQIVND (reference sequence). This CDR3 region has 13 residues. The V and J ends lost 6 bases and 4 bases respectively, with 12 bases between them. The CDR3 protein is CASRTGLSTEAFF. The CDR3 DNA reads as TGTGCCAGTAGAACAGGGCTGTCCACTGAAGCTTTCTTT. The whole variable domain, filled in from reference TRBV19 and TRBJ1-1, reads DGGITQSPKYLFRKEGQNVTLSCEQNLNHDAMYWYRQDPGQGLRLIYYSQIVNDFQKGDIAEGYSVSREKKESFPLTVTSAQKNPTAFYLCASRTGLSTEAFFGQGTRLTVV.

This chain uses TRBV28 with TRBJ1-1; 10 nucleotides align to TRBD1. The CDR3 runs 15 residues. Looked up from germline, CDR1 is MDHEN and CDR2 is SYDVKM. V shed 7 bases and J 1 base; nucleotides not matched to a gene: 6. For the CDR3, the DNA is TGTGCCAGCACAAGACAGGGGGCTAAGAACACTGAAGCTTTCTTT. It specifies CASTRQGAKNTEAFF.

The rearrangement links TRBV6-5 to TRBJ2-5, with a tentative D call TRBD2 (6 bases). Germline CDR1 and CDR2: MNHEY and SVGAGI. This CDR3 spans 14 amino acids. V was cut by 4 bases and J by 5 bases, with 14 bases left in between. The DNA for the CDR3 is TGTGCCAGCAGTTTCAGTTCCCGGGGGGAGACCCAGTACTTC. Protein: CASSFSSRGETQYF.

This clone has a handful of counts. This chain uses TRBV30 with TRBJ2-5; 7 bases fit TRBD2. The trim removed 0 bases at V and 5 bases at J, leaving 12 bases unmatched. Germline CDR1 and CDR2: GTSNPN and SVGIG (reference sequence). CDR3 length equals 16 residues. This CDR3 reads CAWSVRDGGILETQYF. The CDR3 bases are TGTGCCTGGAGTGTACGGGACGGGGGGATACTGGAGACCCAGTACTTC.

The chain combines TRBV7-9 with TRBJ1-2; 10 bases line up with TRBD1. The CDR3 has 14 amino acids. Germline CDR1 SEHNR, CDR2 FQNEAQ (reference sequence). V was clipped by 1 base and J by 5 bases; unmatched bases: 1. CDR3 loop: CASSLGDRGYGYTF. The CDR3 DNA is TGTGCCAGCAGCTTAGGGGACAGGGGATATGGCTACACCTTC.

The chain links TRBV4-2 to TRBJ2-7; D possibly corresponds to TRBD2 (5 bases). V lost 0 bases to trimming and J lost 2 bases, with 11 bases between them. This CDR3 has 15 residues. The germline V gene encodes CDR1 LGHNA and CDR2 YNFKEQ. The CDR3 region has the DNA TGTGCCAGCAGCCAAGATTGGCAGAGGGCCTACGAGCAGTACTTC. It is translated as CASSQDWQRAYEQYF.

V usage is TRBV28 and J usage is TRBJ1-5; possibly TRBD1 for D (6 bases). Germline CDR1 MDHEN, CDR2 SYDVKM. The germline V and J ends were trimmed by 7 bases and 5 bases, with 15 bases remaining between them. The CDR3 totals 14 residues. The CDR3, as DNA: TGTGCCAGCACCCCTCAGGGGCTGCATCAGCCCCAGCATTTT. Translation: CASTPQGLHQPQHF.

The chain couples TRBV6-5 to TRBJ2-7; D gene ambiguous. Germline V gives CDR1 MNHEY, CDR2 SVGAGI. CDR3 length: 13 amino acids. The ends were cut back, 2 bases at V and 3 bases at J, with 8 bases in the middle. The CDR3 nucleotides are TGTGCCAGCAGTTACAATCCCAACTACGAGCAGTACTTC. Translation gives CASSYNPNYEQYF.

The chain carries TRBV7-9 and TRBJ1-5; D gene ambiguous. The CDR3 is 14 amino acids. CDR1 is SEHNR and CDR2 is FQNEAQ in the germline V gene (reference sequence). V lost 4 bases and J lost 9, with 16 bases in between. CDR3 sequence (DNA): TGTGCCAGCAGCTCTAGCCCGACGAATGGGCCCCAGCATTTT. Amino acid sequence: CASSSSPTNGPQHF.

This clone was recorded only once. The V and J genes are TRBV7-2 and TRBJ2-7; TRBD2 aligns across 10 bases. The V gene end was trimmed by 3 bases and the J gene end by 4 bases; junction bases not matched to a gene: 0. This CDR3 is built from 13 residues. Germline CDR1 reads SGHTA; CDR2 reads FQGNSA. The CDR3 sequence is CASSFSGGYEQYF. CDR3 coding DNA: TGTGCCAGCAGCTTTAGCGGGGGGTACGAGCAGTACTTC.

The chain carries TRBV7-2 and TRBJ2-5, with D maybe TRBD2 (6 bases). V lost 5 bases, J lost 10 bases, and 17 bases lay in between. The CDR3 has 13 residues. Germline V gene data show CDR1 as SGHTA and CDR2 as FQGNSA. CDR3 in DNA: TGTGCCAGCAGCCAAAGGGACCGCGGGGACCAGTACTTC. Translating it yields CASSQRDRGDQYF.

This chain links TRBV18 with TRBJ2-5, with 8 bases that match TRBD2. The J call may be incorrect, as the DNA end agrees better with TRBJ2-7. This CDR3 region has 16 residues. Germline CDR1 is KGHSH and CDR2 is LQKENI. The CDR3 loop is CASSPKIAGSRYEQYF. In DNA form, the CDR3 reads TGTGCCAGCTCACCGAAAATAGCGGGGTCAAGGTACGAGCAGTACTTC.

The chain couples TRBV18 to TRBJ1-3; D may be TRBD1 (6 bases). V gave up 3 bases and J gave up 5 bases, with 8 bases separating them. Germline lookup yields CDR1 KGHSH and CDR2 LQKENI. This CDR3 has 13 amino acids. Here the CDR3 reads CASSPQGRNTIYF. The CDR3 DNA reads TGTGCCAGCTCACCCCAGGGGAGAAACACCATATATTTT.

The chain uses TRBV7-3 and TRBJ2-7; 7 bases are shared with TRBD2. Germline V gene data show CDR1 as SGHTA and CDR2 as FQGTGA. The CDR3 totals 15 residues. After removal of 5 bases from V and 1 base from J, the junction contained 8 bases not matched to a gene. CDR3 nucleotide sequence: TGTGCCAGCAGCCCCGGAGGCGGGAGTTCCTACGAGCAGTACTTC. Amino acid sequence: CASSPGGGSSYEQYF.

This rearrangement joins TRBV18 to TRBJ2-2; 8 positions match TRBD2. This CDR3 spans 14 amino acids. Germline CDR1 reads KGHSH; CDR2 reads LQKENI. V lost 2 bases to trimming and J lost 5 bases; unmatched junction nucleotides: 1. The CDR3 DNA reads as TGTGCCAGCTCACCAGTAGCGGGAACCGGGGAGCTGTTTTTT. Protein product: CASSPVAGTGELFF.

The chain is built from TRBV6-4 and TRBJ2-2, with TRBD2 identical over 8 bases. This CDR3 region has 13 residues. The V gene end was trimmed by 6 bases and the J gene end by 4 bases; junction bases not matched to a gene: 1. The germline V gene has CDR1 MRHNA and CDR2 SNTAGT. The CDR3 nucleotides are TGTGCCAGCAGCGCGGGGGGCACCGGGGAGCTGTTTTTT. It translates to CASSAGGTGELFF.

In this sample, this clone turned up once. V is TRBV7-2 and J is TRBJ2-7, with D maybe TRBD2 (6 bases). Germline V gives CDR1 SGHTA, CDR2 FQGNSA. Between the trimmed V and J ends, which lost 6 bases and 3 bases, there was a span of 15 bases. This CDR3 spans 14 amino acids. The CDR3 reads CASRRSGLNYEQYF. CDR3 sequence (DNA): TGTGCCAGCAGGCGGAGCGGGTTAAACTACGAGCAGTACTTC.

V and J are TRBV18 and TRBJ1-5; 10 bases match TRBD1. The germline gives CDR1 KGHSH, CDR2 LQKENI. CDR3 length: 16 residues. The V gene end was trimmed by 3 bases and the J gene end by 6 bases; junction bases not matched to a gene: 8. CDR3 sequence: CASSPTGTGVSQPQHF. The CDR3 DNA is TGTGCCAGCTCACCCACCGGGACAGGGGTGAGTCAGCCCCAGCATTTT.

The chain uses TRBV15 and TRBJ2-5; 13 bases line up with TRBD2. Trimming took 1 base from V and 4 from J; bases not matched to a gene: 3. This CDR3 has 16 amino acids. Germline V gene sequence: CDR1 LNHNV, CDR2 YYDKDF (reference sequence). CDR3 sequence reads: CATSRATSGRSETQYF. The CDR3 DNA sequence: TGTGCCACCAGCAGAGCGACTAGCGGGAGGTCAGAGACCCAGTACTTC.

The CDR3 sequence is CASWTSPHEQYF. Written as DNA, the CDR3 is TGTGCCAGCTGGACTAGTCCCCACGAGCAGTACTTC. The V and J genes are TRBV27 and TRBJ2-7; TRBD2 matches at 7 bases. V dropped 8 bases and J dropped 5; count of bases not matched to a gene: 6. CDR3 length: 12 amino acids. CDR1 is MNHEY, CDR2 SMNVEV, per germline (reference sequence).

In this sample, this clone turned up a few times. One end of the junction does not line up with germline, which may come from a read error. This chain uses TRBV7-9 with TRBJ2-7; weak D call: TRBD1 (6 bases). CDR1 is SEHNR, CDR2 FQNEAQ, per germline (reference sequence). The CDR3 loop spans 13 amino acids. This CDR3 is CASSLGDKGRLDF. CDR3 DNA sequence: TGTGCCAGCAGCTTAGGGGACAAAGGGCGTTTGGACTTC. The whole variable domain, filled in from reference TRBV7-9 and TRBJ2-7, reads DTGVSQNPRHKITKRGQNVTFRCDPISEHNRLYWYRQTLGQGPEFLTYFQNEAQLEKSRLLSDRFSAERPKGSFSTLEIQRTEQGDSAMYLCASSLGDKGRLDFGPGTRLTVT.

The chain carries TRBV5-4 and TRBJ2-2; 9 bases map to TRBD2. The CDR3 contains 16 residues. Germline V CDR1 and CDR2: SGHNT, YYREEE (reference sequence). J was trimmed by 4 bases and V by 4 bases; bases with no gene match: 8. The DNA for the CDR3 is TGTGCCAGCAGCAGTAGCGGGAGTTCGGGCACCGGGGAGCTGTTTTTT. Its protein product is CASSSSGSSGTGELFF.

This clone has only a few counts. This chain links TRBV21-1 with TRBJ1-2. TRBV21-1 is noted as a pseudogene. This CDR3 region has 14 residues. CDR3 in DNA: TGTGCCAGCAGCAGCCGGGACTCATGTTATGGCTACACCTTC. It encodes CASSSRDSCYGYTF.

The chain employs TRBV20-1 and TRBJ2-7; D possibly corresponds to TRBD2 (5 bases). This CDR3 spans 11 amino acids. The V end lost 4 bases, the J end lost 7 bases, and 11 bases lay between the germline ends. Germline loops: CDR1 DFQATT, CDR2 SNEGSKA (reference sequence). The CDR3 reads CSATALGEQYF. In DNA, the CDR3 is TGCAGTGCTACGGCACTAGGAGAGCAGTACTTC.